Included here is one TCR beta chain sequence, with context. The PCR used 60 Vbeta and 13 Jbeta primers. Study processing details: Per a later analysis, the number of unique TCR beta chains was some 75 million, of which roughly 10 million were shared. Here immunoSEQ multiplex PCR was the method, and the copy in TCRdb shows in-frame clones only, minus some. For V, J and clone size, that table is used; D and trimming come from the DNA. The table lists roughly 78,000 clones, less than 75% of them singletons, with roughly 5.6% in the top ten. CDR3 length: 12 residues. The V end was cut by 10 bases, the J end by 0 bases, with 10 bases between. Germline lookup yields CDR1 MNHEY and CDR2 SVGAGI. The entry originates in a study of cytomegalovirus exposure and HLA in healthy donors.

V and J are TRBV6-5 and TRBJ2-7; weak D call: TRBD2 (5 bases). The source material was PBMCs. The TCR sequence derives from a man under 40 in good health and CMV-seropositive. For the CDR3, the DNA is TGTGCCACATTAGCGAGCTCCTACGAGCAGTACTTC. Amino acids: CATLASSYEQYF.